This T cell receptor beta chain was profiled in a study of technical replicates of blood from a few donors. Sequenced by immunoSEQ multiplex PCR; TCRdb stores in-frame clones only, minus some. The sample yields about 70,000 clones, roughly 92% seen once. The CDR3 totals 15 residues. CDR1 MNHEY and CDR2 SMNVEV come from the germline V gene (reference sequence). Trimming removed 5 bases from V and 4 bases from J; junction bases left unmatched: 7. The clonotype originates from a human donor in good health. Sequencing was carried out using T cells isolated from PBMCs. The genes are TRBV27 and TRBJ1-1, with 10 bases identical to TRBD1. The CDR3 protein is CASSMTGGLGTEAFF. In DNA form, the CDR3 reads TGTGCCAGCAGTATGACAGGGGGCTTGGGCACTGAAGCTTTCTTT.